This entry is about one T cell receptor (beta chain). Its antigen is undetermined. Produced via immunoSEQ multiplex PCR; TCRdb's table is partial and in-frame only. The data hold more than 55,000 clones, with around 87% observed a single time. The data derive from a study of OX40 agonist ivuxolimab in advanced cancers. Overall study: An agonistic anti-OX40 (CD134) antibody, ivuxolimab, was used to treat the patients.

CDR3 length equals 15 residues. Germline V gene sequence: CDR1 SGHAT, CDR2 FQNNGV. The ends were cut back, 0 bases at V and 2 bases at J, with 10 bases in the middle. Patients with a history of autoimmune disease or on systemic immunosuppression were excluded. At baseline, cycle 4 day 1, and cycle 7 day 1, blood was sampled. Study-wide results and limits: Partial responders at 0.1-3.0 mg/kg showed near-lowest clonal expansion.

The material sequenced was CD4+ or CD8+ T cells sorted from blood, taken in a trial of the OX40 agonist ivuxolimab. The clonotype originates from an adult with an advanced solid tumor such as melanoma, head and neck, liver or kidney cancer. The chain carries TRBV11-2 and TRBJ1-2; TRBD1 is a possible D gene (6 bases). CDR3 nucleotide sequence: TGTGCCAGCAGCTTAGAGGCAGGGGCCAACTATGGCTACACCTTC. Amino acids: CASSLEAGANYGYTF. Supplemented by reference TRBV11-2 and TRBJ1-2, the full variable domain reads EAGVAQSPRYKIIEKRQSVAFWCNPISGHATLYWYQQILGQGPKLLIQFQNNGVVDDSQLPKDRFSAERLKGVDSTLKIQPAKLEDSAVYLCASSLEAGANYGYTFGSGTRLTVV.